These T cell receptor beta chains were read from a single sample in a study of blood T cell repertoires in COVID-19. Produced via immunoSEQ multiplex PCR; TCRdb's table is partial and in-frame only. The sample records roughly 120,000 clones, less than 85% being singletons. The specimen sequenced was peripheral blood. Every receptor here comes from a human donor with acute or convalescent COVID-19. The donor label of this sample is uncertain. The CDR3 runs from the conserved cysteine through the conserved F or W. D genes are given only for firm matches. Only part of the rows carry a size: once, few, many, or a class if the clone is expanded.

15,TRBJ2-2,-,-,TRBV28,CASSYRPGGTGELFF,TGTGCCAGCAGTTACCGACCCGGCGGCACCGGGGAGCTGTTTTTT
14,TRBJ2-1,-,TRBD1,TRBV6-5,CASTPGQAYNEQFF,TGTGCCAGCACTCCGGGACAGGCCTACAATGAGCAGTTCTTC
14,TRBJ1-5,few,TRBD1,TRBV5-5,CASSLQGAQQPQHF,TGTGCCAGCAGCTTACAGGGGGCTCAGCAGCCCCAGCATTTT
15,TRBJ2-5,-,-,TRBV18,CASSPPQGHQETQYF,TGTGCCAGCTCACCACCACAGGGCCACCAAGAGACCCAGTACTTC
13,TRBJ1-1,-,-,TRBV7-9,CASSFGGNTEAFF,TGTGCCAGCAGCTTCGGGGGGAACACTGAAGCTTTCTTT
18,TRBJ2-7,once,TRBD1,TRBV2,CASRPDRALSISAYEQYF,TGTGCCAGCAGACCGGACAGGGCATTGAGCATCTCCGCCTACGAGCAGTACTTC
17,TRBJ2-1,-,-,TRBV2,CASSDMGDLSSYNEQFF,TGTGCCAGCAGTGATATGGGCGACCTGAGCTCCTACAATGAGCAGTTCTTC
16,TRBJ1-5,-,TRBD1,TRBV6-6,CASSYSRTGIVEPQHF,TGTGCCAGCAGTTACTCTCGGACAGGGATTGTTGAGCCCCAGCATTTT
13,TRBJ1-2,many,-,TRBV10-3,CAIRPQELYGYTF,TGTGCCATCAGGCCACAGGAATTGTATGGCTACACCTTC
14,TRBJ1-6,-,TRBD1,TRBV7-8,CASSLWDSRSPLHF,TGTGCCAGCAGCTTGTGGGACAGCAGATCACCCCTCCACTTT
16,TRBJ1-5,-,-,TRBV7-8,CASSLVGLPGDQPQHF,TGTGCCAGCAGCTTAGTTGGGCTCCCAGGGGATCAGCCCCAGCATTTT
15,TRBJ2-7,-,-,TRBV9,CASSVGVQGLYEQYF,TGTGCCAGCAGCGTAGGGGTCCAGGGGCTCTACGAGCAGTACTTC
14,TRBJ2-3,-,-,TRBV9,CASSASVSTDTQYF,TGTGCCAGCAGCGCCAGCGTCAGCACAGATACGCAGTATTTT
18,TRBJ2-6,few,-,TRBV4-2,CASSQDLMASGGANVLTF,TGTGCCAGCAGCCAAGATCTGATGGCGTCGGGGGGGGCCAACGTCCTGACTTTC
15,TRBJ2-3,-,TRBD2,TRBV7-3,CASSNSGGSTDTQYF,TGTGCCAGCAGCAATAGCGGGGGAAGCACAGATACGCAGTATTTT
14,TRBJ1-4,-,-,TRBV5-1,CASSSRDNNEKLFF,TGCGCCAGCAGCTCCCGGGACAATAATGAAAAACTGTTTTTT
11,TRBJ1-2,-,-,TRBV30,CAPTGLYGYTF,TGTGCCCCCACAGGCCTATATGGCTACACCTTC
16,TRBJ1-2,-,TRBD1,TRBV28,CASSPQGARGENGYTF,TGTGCCAGCAGTCCACAGGGGGCGAGAGGAGAGAATGGCTACACCTTC
14,TRBJ1-2,-,-,TRBV6-1,CASSERQFNYGYTF,TGTGCCAGCAGTGAGCGGCAGTTCAACTATGGCTACACCTTC
15,TRBJ2-7,-,TRBD1,TRBV3-1/TRBV3-2,CASSLQGAGSYEQYF,TGTGCCAGCAGCCTCCAGGGGGCGGGCTCCTACGAGCAGTACTTC
14,TRBJ1-4,-,TRBD1,TRBV7-9,CASSSTGGNEKLFF,TGTGCCAGCAGCTCGACAGGGGGTAATGAAAAACTGTTTTTT
13,TRBJ1-5,many,-,TRBV15,CATSRARVGPQHF,TGTGCCACCAGCAGAGCCAGGGTAGGGCCCCAGCATTTT
16,TRBJ2-5,-,-,TRBV7-2,CASSLGNGVAQETQYF,TGTGCCAGCAGCTTAGGCAACGGGGTGGCTCAAGAGACCCAGTACTTC
14,TRBJ1-1,-,TRBD1,TRBV7-9,CASSRGTGNTEAFF,TGTGCCAGCAGTAGAGGGACAGGTAACACTGAAGCTTTCTTT
11,TRBJ2-3,-,-,TRBV20-1,CSARSGDTQYF,TGCAGTGCTAGATCCGGAGATACGCAGTATTTT
15,TRBJ1-3,-,-,TRBV27,CASSPYRGSGNTIYF,TGTGCCAGCAGCCCATATCGGGGCTCTGGAAACACCATATATTTT
13,TRBJ2-5,few,TRBD2,TRBV7-6,CASSLGLQETQYF,TGTGCCAGCAGCTTGGGACTACAAGAGACCCAGTACTTC
15,TRBJ1-1,-,TRBD1,TRBV7-8,CASSIYRGLNTEAFF,TGTGCCAGCAGCATTTACAGGGGACTTAACACTGAAGCTTTCTTT
12,TRBJ2-3,-,-,TRBV7-8,CASSPTRDGQYF,TGTGCCAGCAGCCCGACTCGGGATGGGCAGTATTTT
14,TRBJ1-5,-,-,TRBV23-1,CASKGIADIQPQHF,TGCGCCAGCAAAGGGATTGCGGACATTCAGCCCCAGCATTTT
15,TRBJ1-4,-,TRBD1,TRBV4-2,CASSQDGTGNEKLFF,TGTGCCAGCAGCCAAGATGGGACAGGGAATGAAAAACTGTTTTTT
13,TRBJ1-4,-,-,TRBV6-6,CASRLGSNEKLFF,TGTGCCAGCAGACTAGGGTCTAATGAAAAACTGTTTTTT
15,TRBJ2-5,-,-,TRBV2,CASSKPPEYQETQYF,TGTGCCAGCAGTAAGCCCCCTGAGTACCAAGAGACCCAGTACTTC
13,TRBJ2-2,-,TRBD2,TRBV10-3,CAISGTSTGELFF,TGTGCCATCAGTGGGACTAGCACCGGGGAGCTGTTTTTT
14,TRBJ1-4,-,-,TRBV28,CASKPGGAREKLFF,TGTGCCAGCAAACCGGGGGGAGCCAGGGAAAAACTGTTTTTT
13,TRBJ1-2,once,-,TRBV6-5,CASRYGQNYGYTF,TGTGCCAGCAGGTACGGACAGAACTATGGCTACACCTTC
15,TRBJ2-5,-,TRBD2,TRBV7-9,CASSTSGGPRETQYF,TGTGCCAGCAGCACAAGCGGGGGACCAAGGGAGACCCAGTACTTC
13,TRBJ1-1,many,-,TRBV28,CASSLLFDIGAFF,TGTGCCAGCAGTTTATTGTTCGATATCGGAGCTTTCTTT
15,TRBJ1-3,-,-,TRBV3-1/TRBV3-2,CASSPRGRVRDTIYF,TGTGCCAGCAGCCCCCGCGGGAGGGTGCGAGACACCATATATTTT
13,TRBJ2-7,once,-,TRBV5-1,CASSTDGMGEQYF,TGCGCCAGCAGCACCGACGGGATGGGGGAGCAGTACTTC
12,TRBJ1-2,-,-,TRBV12-3/TRBV12-4,CASRSGLSGYTF,TGTGCCAGCAGGTCGGGACTCTCGGGCTACACCTTC
15,TRBJ1-2,-,TRBD1,TRBV4-1,CASSQADREIGGYTF,TGCGCCAGCAGCCAGGCCGACAGGGAGATAGGGGGCTACACCTTC
19,TRBJ1-2,many,-,TRBV10-3,CAISENVGQGGRLVYGYTF,TGTGCCATCAGTGAGAATGTCGGGCAGGGCGGACGTCTAGTCTATGGCTACACCTTC
14,TRBJ1-4,-,-,TRBV5-1,CASSLDRLNEKLFF,TGCGCCAGCAGCTTAGACAGACTGAATGAAAAACTGTTTTTT
15,TRBJ1-2,-,-,TRBV21-1,CASSKRQGASYGYTF,TGTGCCAGCAGCAAACGACAGGGGGCGAGTTATGGCTACACCTTC
20,TRBJ2-4,few,TRBD2,TRBV3-1/TRBV3-2,CASSQEGGVNRGSTVDIQYF,TGTGCCAGCAGCCAAGAGGGAGGGGTCAACCGCGGCTCTACGGTGGACATTCAGTACTTC
15,TRBJ2-3,-,TRBD2,TRBV2,CASTSAGGRTDTQYF,TGTGCCAGCACTTCCGCGGGGGGGCGAACAGATACGCAGTATTTT